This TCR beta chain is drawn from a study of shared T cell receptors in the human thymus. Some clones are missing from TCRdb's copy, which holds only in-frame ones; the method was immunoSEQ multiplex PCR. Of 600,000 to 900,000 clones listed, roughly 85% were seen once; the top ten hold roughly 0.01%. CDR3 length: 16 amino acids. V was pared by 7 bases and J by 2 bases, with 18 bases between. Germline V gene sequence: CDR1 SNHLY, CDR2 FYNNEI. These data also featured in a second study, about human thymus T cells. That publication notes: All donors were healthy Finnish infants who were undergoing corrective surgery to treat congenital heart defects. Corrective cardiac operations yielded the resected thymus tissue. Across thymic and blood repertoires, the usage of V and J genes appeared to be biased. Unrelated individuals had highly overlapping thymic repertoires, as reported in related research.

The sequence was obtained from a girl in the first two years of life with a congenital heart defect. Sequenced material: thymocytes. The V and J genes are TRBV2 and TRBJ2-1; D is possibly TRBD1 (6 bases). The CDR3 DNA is TGTGCCAGCAATTCTTCGGACAGTTTCACCTACAATGAGCAGTTCTTC. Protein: CASNSSDSFTYNEQFF.